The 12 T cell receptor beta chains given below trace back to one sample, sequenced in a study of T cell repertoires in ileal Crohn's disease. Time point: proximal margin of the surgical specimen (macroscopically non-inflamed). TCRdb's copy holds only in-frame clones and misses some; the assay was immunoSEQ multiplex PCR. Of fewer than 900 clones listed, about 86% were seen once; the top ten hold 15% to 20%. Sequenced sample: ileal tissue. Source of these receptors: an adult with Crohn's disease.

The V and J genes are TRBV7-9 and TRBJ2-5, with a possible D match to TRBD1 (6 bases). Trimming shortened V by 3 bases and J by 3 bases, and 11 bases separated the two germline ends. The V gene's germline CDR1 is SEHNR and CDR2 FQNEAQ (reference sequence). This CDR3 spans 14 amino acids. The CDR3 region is CASSLTGQKETQYF. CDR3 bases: TGTGCCAGCAGCTTGACAGGCCAAAAAGAGACCCAGTACTTC.

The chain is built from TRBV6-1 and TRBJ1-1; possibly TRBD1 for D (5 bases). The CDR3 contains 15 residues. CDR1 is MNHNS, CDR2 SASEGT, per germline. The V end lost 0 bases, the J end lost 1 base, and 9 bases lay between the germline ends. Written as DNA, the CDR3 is TGTGCCAGCAGTGAAGCGTGGGGGGGGAACACTGAAGCTTTCTTT. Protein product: CASSEAWGGNTEAFF.

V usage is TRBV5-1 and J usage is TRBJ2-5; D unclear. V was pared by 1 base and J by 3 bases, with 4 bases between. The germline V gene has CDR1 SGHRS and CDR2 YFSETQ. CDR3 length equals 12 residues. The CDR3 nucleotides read TGCGCCAGCAGCTTGTCAGAAGAGACCCAGTACTTC. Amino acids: CASSLSEETQYF.

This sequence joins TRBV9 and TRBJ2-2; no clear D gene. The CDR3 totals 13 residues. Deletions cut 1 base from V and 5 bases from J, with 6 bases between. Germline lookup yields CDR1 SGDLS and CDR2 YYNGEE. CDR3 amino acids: CASSVLSTGELFF. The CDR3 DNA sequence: TGTGCCAGCAGCGTATTATCGACCGGGGAGCTGTTTTTT.

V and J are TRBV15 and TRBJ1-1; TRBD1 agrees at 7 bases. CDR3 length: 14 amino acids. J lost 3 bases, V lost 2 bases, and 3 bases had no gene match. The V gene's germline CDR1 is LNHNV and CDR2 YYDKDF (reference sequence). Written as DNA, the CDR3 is TGTGCCACCAGCAGAAATACAGGGGACACTGAAGCTTTCTTT. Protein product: CATSRNTGDTEAFF.

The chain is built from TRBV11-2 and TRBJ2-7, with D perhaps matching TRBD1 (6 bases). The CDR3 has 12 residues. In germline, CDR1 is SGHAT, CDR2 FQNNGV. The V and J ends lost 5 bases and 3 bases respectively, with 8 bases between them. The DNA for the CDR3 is TGTGCCAGCAGCCCACAGGGCTACGAGCAGTACTTC. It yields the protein CASSPQGYEQYF.

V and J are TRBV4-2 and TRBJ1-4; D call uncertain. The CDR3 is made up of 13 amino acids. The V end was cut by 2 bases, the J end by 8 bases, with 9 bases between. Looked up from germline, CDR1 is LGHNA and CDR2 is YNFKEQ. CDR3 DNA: TGTGCCAGCAGCCAACAACAGTACGAAAAACTGTTTTTT. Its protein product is CASSQQQYEKLFF.

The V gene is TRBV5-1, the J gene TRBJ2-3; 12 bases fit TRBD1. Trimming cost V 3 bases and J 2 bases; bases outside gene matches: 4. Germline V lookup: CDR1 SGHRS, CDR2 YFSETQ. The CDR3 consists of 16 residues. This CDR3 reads CASSWGDRGPTDTQYF. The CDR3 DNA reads TGCGCCAGCAGCTGGGGGGACAGGGGGCCCACAGATACGCAGTATTTT.

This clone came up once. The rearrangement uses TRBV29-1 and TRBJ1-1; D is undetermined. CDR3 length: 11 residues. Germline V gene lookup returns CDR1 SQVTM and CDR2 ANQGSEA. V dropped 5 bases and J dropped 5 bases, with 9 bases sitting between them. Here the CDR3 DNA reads TGCAGCGTTTCTAGGGAAACTGAAGCTTTCTTT. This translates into CSVSRETEAFF. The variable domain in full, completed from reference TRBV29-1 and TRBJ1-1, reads SAVISQKPSRDICQRGTSLTIQCQVDSQVTMMFWYRQQPGQSLTLIATANQGSEATYESGFVIDKFPISRPNLTFSTLTVSNMSPEDSSIYLCSVSRETEAFFGQGTRLTVV.

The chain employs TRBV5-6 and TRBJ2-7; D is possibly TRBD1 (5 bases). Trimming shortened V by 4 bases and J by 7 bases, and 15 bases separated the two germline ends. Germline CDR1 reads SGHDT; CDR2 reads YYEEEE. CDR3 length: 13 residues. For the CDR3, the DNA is TGTGCCAGCAGCCTGTCTGTAGGGGAAGAGCAGTACTTC. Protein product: CASSLSVGEEQYF.

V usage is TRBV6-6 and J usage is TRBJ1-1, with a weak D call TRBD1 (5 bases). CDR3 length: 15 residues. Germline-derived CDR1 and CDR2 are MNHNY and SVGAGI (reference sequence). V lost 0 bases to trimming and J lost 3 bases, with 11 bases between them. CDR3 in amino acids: CASSYSGERYTEAFF. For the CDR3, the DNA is TGTGCCAGCAGTTACTCGGGGGAGCGGTACACTGAAGCTTTCTTT.

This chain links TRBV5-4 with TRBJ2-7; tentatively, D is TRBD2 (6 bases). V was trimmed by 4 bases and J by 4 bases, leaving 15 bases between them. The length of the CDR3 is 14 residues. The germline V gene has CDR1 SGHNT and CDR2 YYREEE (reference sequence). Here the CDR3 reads CASSADGGSYEQYF. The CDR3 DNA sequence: TGTGCCAGCAGCGCAGACGGGGGATCTTACGAGCAGTACTTC.